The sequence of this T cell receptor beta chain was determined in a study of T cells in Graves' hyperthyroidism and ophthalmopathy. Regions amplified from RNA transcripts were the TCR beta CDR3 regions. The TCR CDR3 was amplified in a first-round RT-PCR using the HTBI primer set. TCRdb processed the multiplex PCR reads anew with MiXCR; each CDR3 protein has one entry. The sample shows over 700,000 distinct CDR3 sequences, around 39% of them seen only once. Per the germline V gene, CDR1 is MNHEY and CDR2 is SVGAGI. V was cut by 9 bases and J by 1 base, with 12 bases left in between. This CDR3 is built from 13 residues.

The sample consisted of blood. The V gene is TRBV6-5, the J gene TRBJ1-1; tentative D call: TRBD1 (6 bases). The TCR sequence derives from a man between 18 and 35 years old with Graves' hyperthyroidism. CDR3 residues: CASGGQPNTEAFF. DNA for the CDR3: TGTGCCAGTGGTGGACAGCCGAACACTGAAGCTTTCTTT.